What follows are 3 T cell receptor beta chains derived from one specimen sequenced in a study of cytomegalovirus exposure and HLA in healthy donors. 13 Jbeta primers and 60 Vbeta primers were used for the PCR. Assay: immunoSEQ multiplex PCR; the TCRdb copy retains only in-frame clones and omits some. The data contain some 120,000 clones, about 8.5% of them singletons. Material for sequencing was PBMCs. Receptors originate from a man aged 35 to 55 in good health and CMV-seronegative.

This clone was picked up a small number of times. CDR3 sequence (DNA): TGTGCCACCAGCAGATCCCGCGGGCCAACATATGGCTACACCTTC. Its protein is CATSRSRGPTYGYTF. The rearrangement links TRBV15 to TRBJ1-2; the D is unclear. V was cut by 2 bases and J by 5 bases, with 15 bases left in between. Looked up from germline, CDR1 is LNHNV and CDR2 is YYDKDF (reference sequence). CDR3 size: 15 residues.

The chain links TRBV5-1 to TRBJ2-5, with 10 bases matching TRBD1. The last part of the DNA fits TRBJ2-7 better; the J call may be wrong. Germline assignment: CDR1 SGHRS and CDR2 YFSETQ. This CDR3 contains 17 residues. DNA for the CDR3: TGCGCCAGCAGCCTGAGGATTGATAGGACAGGGGGCTACGAGCAGTACTTC. Protein: CASSLRIDRTGGYEQYF.

A few counts support this clone. This chain links TRBV30 with TRBJ2-7; the D is unclear. The CDR3 runs to 12 residues. Germline assignment: CDR1 GTSNPN and CDR2 SVGIG (reference sequence). Trimming shortened V by 0 bases and J by 2 bases, and 5 bases separated the two germline ends. The CDR3 nucleotides are TGTGCCTGGAGTGTACGAGCCTACGAGCAGTACTTC. Its protein product is CAWSVRAYEQYF.